This record looks at one TCR beta chain sequence and its context. The antigen is undetermined. This sample is part of a study of T cell repertoires in cytomegalovirus infection. The wider study: In the study, CMV epitopes included recently identified HLA-C-restricted and well-studied HLA-B-restricted ones. Signatures in public TCR beta sequences pointed to both CMV infection and matching HLA type.

Trimming pared 8 bases from V and 4 bases from J, leaving 18 bases between. There are 15 residues in the CDR3. Germline CDR1 and CDR2: LNHDA and SQIVND (reference sequence). Study-level points and caveats: Identification of carriers of CMV plus the relevant HLA was performed using cumulative public TCR beta family frequency. The ex vivo response was dominated by HLA-C-restricted CMV-specific TCR beta clonotypes.

MiXCR, run by TCRdb on the reads, gives a single entry per CDR3 protein. Here the sample spans about 740,000 distinct CDR3 sequences, roughly 30% being singletons. The sample consisted of cultured PBMCs, taken from culture after CMV antigen stimulation. The receptor was derived from a human donor in good health (CMV status not recorded). Some clones in this sample may be carry-over from other donors' samples. J is TRBJ2-1 and V is TRBV19, with D uncertain. The chain's CDR3 is CASQTSFRAYNEQFF. For the CDR3, the DNA is TGTGCCAGTCAAACCTCTTTTCGGGCTTACAATGAGCAGTTCTTC.